The rows below give T cell receptor beta chains drawn from one sample of a study of response to subunit inactivated influenza vaccine. TCRdb re-called the RT-PCR reads with MiXCR, one entry per CDR3 protein. There are hundreds of thousands of distinct CDR3 sequences in the sample; 11% occur only once, and roughly 9.6% lies in the top ten. In addition, the sample was reused for a study of T cells expressing NK-cell markers.

The sequences come from PBMCs from blood, collected on the day of vaccination. The source of these receptors is a man aged 50 or older who received an inactivated influenza vaccine. Each CDR3 is given with its conserved first and last residue. Each record gives: D gene, clone size, J gene, V gene, CDR3 protein, CDR3 DNA. D genes are given only for firm matches. Clone size, where shown, is once, few, many, or a class for clones that have expanded.

- | many | TRBJ2-3 | TRBV7-9 | CASSPGHGGDTQYF | TGTGCCAGCAGCCCCGGACATGGTGGAGATACGCAGTATTTT
- | few | TRBJ2-5 | TRBV28 | CASSSGARLETQYF | TGTGCCAGCAGTTCGGGGGCCCGACTAGAGACCCAGTACTTC
TRBD2 | few | TRBJ2-7 | TRBV10-3 | CAISTSGSLAEQYF | TGTGCCATCAGTACTAGCGGGAGTCTCGCCGAGCAGTACTTC
- | - | TRBJ2-5 | TRBV30 | CAWSVPLPGETQYF | TGTGCCTGGAGTGTACCTCTCCCGGGAGAGACCCAGTACTTC
- | few | TRBJ2-5 | TRBV9 | CASSVSGSQETQYF | TGTGCCAGCAGCGTATCAGGGAGCCAAGAGACCCAGTACTTC
- | - | TRBJ1-5 | TRBV2 | CASSPVGNQPQHF | TGTGCCAGCAGCCCGGTGGGGAATCAGCCCCAGCATTTT
- | - | TRBJ2-7 | TRBV20-1 | CSARDDYYSSYEQYF | TGCAGTGCTAGAGATGACTACTATAGCTCCTACGAGCAGTACTTC
- | few | TRBJ2-1 | TRBV7-6 | CASSPRVLAIYNEQFF | TGTGCCAGCAGCCCGCGGGTCCTAGCTATCTACAATGAGCAGTTCTTC
- | - | TRBJ1-1 | TRBV10-3 | CAISSSNTEAFF | TGTGCCATCAGCAGTTCGAACACTGAAGCTTTCTTT
- | few | TRBJ2-1 | TRBV12-3/TRBV12-4 | CASSPRVSYNEQFF | TGTGCCAGCAGCCCTCGGGTGTCCTACAATGAGCAGTTCTTC
TRBD2 | - | TRBJ2-2 | TRBV12-3/TRBV12-4 | CASSRGLGLTGELFF | TGTGCCAGCAGCCGGGGACTAGGGCTCACCGGGGAGCTGTTTTTT
- | - | TRBJ1-1 | TRBV15 | CATSRDTGINTEAFF | TGTGCCACCAGCAGAGATACAGGAATCAACACTGAAGCTTTCTTT
TRBD1 | many | TRBJ2-7 | TRBV20-1 | CSASGTGGEQYF | TGCAGTGCTTCCGGGACAGGGGGCGAGCAGTACTTC
- | many | TRBJ1-2 | TRBV28 | CASSFSIYTIDGYTF | TGTGCCAGCAGTTTCTCAATTTACACTATCGATGGCTACACCTTC
TRBD1 | - | TRBJ1-4 | TRBV29-1 | CSVEDRCRDRANGKLFF | TGCAGCGTTGAAGATCGTTGCCGGGACAGGGCTAATGGAAAACTGTTTTTT
TRBD2 | few | TRBJ2-1 | TRBV19 | CASSVWGLAGLNEQFF | TGTGCCAGTAGTGTGTGGGGACTAGCGGGGCTAAATGAGCAGTTCTTC
- | many | TRBJ2-5 | TRBV20-1 | CSARGATGQETQYF | TGCAGTGCGAGGGGGGCGACAGGGCAAGAGACCCAGTACTTC
- | - | TRBJ2-2 | TRBV24-1 | CATSDHRALRTGELFF | TGTGCCACCAGTGATCACAGGGCCCTTAGGACCGGGGAGCTGTTTTTT
- | many | TRBJ1-5 | TRBV12-3/TRBV12-4 | CASSFLNQPQHF | TGTGCCAGCAGTTTTCTCAATCAGCCCCAGCATTTT
- | many | TRBJ2-6 | TRBV29-1 | CSVATGQALSGANVLTF | TGCAGCGTTGCAACGGGACAAGCCCTCTCTGGGGCCAACGTCCTGACTTTC
TRBD1 | few | TRBJ2-3 | TRBV11-1 | CASSGTGQGNTQYF | TGTGCCAGCAGCGGGACGGGACAGGGCAATACGCAGTATTTT
- | few | TRBJ2-4 | TRBV10-2 | CASSGRGNIQYF | TGCGCCAGCAGTGGAAGGGGGAACATTCAGTACTTC
TRBD2 | - | TRBJ2-1 | TRBV29-1 | CSGRRTLSGGNEQFF | TGCAGCGGACGCCGGACCCTAAGCGGGGGCAATGAGCAGTTCTTC
TRBD1 | many | TRBJ1-2 | TRBV4-2 | CASSSPGQGDYGYTF | TGTGCCAGCAGCTCGCCGGGACAGGGGGACTATGGCTACACCTTC
TRBD1 | - | TRBJ2-1 | TRBV12-3/TRBV12-4 | CASSRQGGVDEQFF | TGTGCCAGCAGTCGACAGGGTGGGGTCGATGAGCAGTTCTTC
- | - | TRBJ1-4 | TRBV28 | CASSAREKLFF | TGTGCCAGCAGCGCCCGGGAAAAACTGTTTTTT
TRBD2 | many | TRBJ2-3 | TRBV20-1 | CSARDSLAGDRRSQYF | TGCAGTGCTAGAGATTCCCTAGCGGGAGATCGCCGCTCGCAGTATTTT
TRBD2 | few | TRBJ2-5 | TRBV5-1 | CASSRLSGGQETQYF | TGCGCCAGCAGCAGGCTTAGCGGGGGTCAAGAGACCCAGTACTTC
- | - | TRBJ2-7 | TRBV9 | CASSVQGAGYEQYF | TGTGCCAGCAGCGTACAGGGTGCGGGATACGAGCAGTACTTC
- | few | TRBJ2-7 | TRBV6-2/TRBV6-3 | CASSFSMGKGQSLYEQYF | TGTGCCAGCAGTTTCTCTATGGGAAAAGGACAGAGCCTCTACGAGCAGTACTTC
TRBD2 | - | TRBJ2-7 | TRBV6-2/TRBV6-3 | CASSYSKSGRARNEQYF | TGTGCCAGCAGTTACTCGAAAAGCGGGAGGGCCAGGAACGAGCAGTACTTC